This T cell receptor (beta chain) is drawn from a study of STAT5B mutations in CD4+ large granular lymphocyte leukemia. This clone showed up just a few times. Its antigen is not known. Study-level points and caveats: The CD4+ versus CD8+ T-LGLL clonality difference may reflect limited sample size. 8/27 top patient clones versus 2/35 control clones were TRBV06-family. No patients shared main leukemic clonotypes, though 25% to 30% appeared at low frequency elsewhere.

The assay was run at survey level. The data were produced by immunoSEQ multiplex PCR, yet TCRdb's version contains in-frame clones alone and is incomplete. The sample holds about 24,000 clones; 72% are singletons and the top ten take about 0.6%. V shed 6 bases and J 3 bases; nucleotides not matched to a gene: 4. The CDR3 covers 15 residues. Germline assignment: CDR1 MDHEN and CDR2 SYDVKM. V gene TRBV28 combines with J gene TRBJ2-1; 11 bases are shared with TRBD2. The source is a human donor in good health. The sequencing input was CD4+ T cells from blood buffy coats. The CDR3 nucleotides read TGTGCCAGCAGGCTTAGCGGGGGGGGCTACAATGAGCAGTTCTTC. Its protein is CASRLSGGGYNEQFF.